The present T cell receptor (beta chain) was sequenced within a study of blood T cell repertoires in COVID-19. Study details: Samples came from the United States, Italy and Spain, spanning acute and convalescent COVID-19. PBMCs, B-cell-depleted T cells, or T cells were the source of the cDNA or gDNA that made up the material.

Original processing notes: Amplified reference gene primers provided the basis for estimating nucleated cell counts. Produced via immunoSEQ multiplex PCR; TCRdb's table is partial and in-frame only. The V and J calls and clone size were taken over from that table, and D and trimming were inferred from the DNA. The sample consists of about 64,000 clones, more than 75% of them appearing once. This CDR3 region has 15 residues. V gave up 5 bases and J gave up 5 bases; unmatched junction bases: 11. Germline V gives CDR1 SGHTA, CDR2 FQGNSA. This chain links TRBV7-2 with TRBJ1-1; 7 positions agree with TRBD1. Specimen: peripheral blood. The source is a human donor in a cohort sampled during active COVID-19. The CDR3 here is CASSPSGTAWTEAFF. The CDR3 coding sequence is TGTGCCAGCAGCCCGTCCGGGACAGCATGGACTGAAGCTTTCTTT. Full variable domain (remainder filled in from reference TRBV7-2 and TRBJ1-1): GAGVSQSPSNKVTEKGKDVELRCDPISGHTALYWYRQSLGQGLEFLIYFQGNSAPDKSGLPSDRFSAERTGGSVSTLTIQRTQQEDSAVYLCASSPSGTAWTEAFFGQGTRLTVV.